What follows are 26 T cell receptor beta chains derived from one specimen sequenced in a study of blood T cell repertoires in COVID-19. Repertoires were generated with immunoSEQ multiplex PCR, while TCRdb's copy carries only in-frame clones and drops some. The table has around 58,000 clones, 70% to 90% seen once. The sample comprised peripheral blood. These receptors were collected from a human donor in a cohort sampled during active COVID-19.

The chain recombines TRBV6-2 or TRBV6-3 with TRBJ1-5, with D perhaps matching TRBD1 (5 bases). Looked up from germline, CDR1 is MNHEY and CDR2 is SVGEGT. Trimming cost V 3 bases and J 0 bases, with 9 bases left between them. The CDR3 has 15 residues. The CDR3 DNA reads as TGTGCCAGCAGTTATCCCCAGGGTAGCAATCAGCCCCAGCATTTT. Residues: CASSYPQGSNQPQHF.

The CDR3 DNA reads as TGTGCCAGCAGTTTGCCAGCGGGGGGGTCGTACGAGCAGTACTTC. Translating gives CASSLPAGGSYEQYF. The chain joins TRBV6-2 or TRBV6-3 to TRBJ2-7, with 10 positions matching TRBD2. The V gene end was trimmed by 4 bases and the J gene end by 4 bases; junction bases not matched to a gene: 7. Germline V gene lookup returns CDR1 MNHEY and CDR2 SVGEGT. There are 15 residues in the CDR3.

The genes are TRBV7-2 and TRBJ1-1, with 8 bases aligning to TRBD1. CDR3 length: 15 residues. With V trimmed by 5 bases and J by 4 bases, 9 bases remained unmatched. Germline V gene sequence: CDR1 SGHTA, CDR2 FQGNSA. In DNA form, the CDR3 reads TGTGCCAGCAGCCTCGGACAGGGTGATGTCACTGAAGCTTTCTTT. Protein product: CASSLGQGDVTEAFF.

This clone was found once. V gene TRBV7-2 combines with J gene TRBJ1-6; 11 bases match TRBD1. J gave up 1 base and V 2 bases, and 7 bases lay outside the gene matches. CDR1 and CDR2 from the germline V gene are SGHTA and FQGNSA. This CDR3 comprises 19 residues. The CDR3 nucleotides are TGTGCCAGCAGCTTATTCGGGACAGGGGGTTCATCCTATAATTCACCCCTCCACTTT. Translated, it gives CASSLFGTGGSSYNSPLHF.

This chain joins TRBV11-3 and TRBJ2-3; 15 nucleotides agree with TRBD2. The ends lost 0 bases at V and 3 bases at J; junction bases unmatched: 1. Germline values: CDR1 SGHNT, CDR2 YENEEA. This CDR3 has 17 amino acids. CDR3 nucleotide sequence: TGTGCCAGCAGCTTAGAAGGGACTAGCGGGGGGACAGATACGCAGTATTTT. This sequence encodes CASSLEGTSGGTDTQYF.

The gene calls are TRBV6-2 or TRBV6-3 and TRBJ1-5; D ambiguous. Trimming removed 5 bases at V and 0 bases at J, with 23 bases between. CDR1 is MNHEY, CDR2 SVGEGT, per germline. This CDR3 has 19 residues. CDR3 DNA sequence: TGTGCCAGCAGTGCTACCGCCAGCAGGTCAGCATATAGCAATCAGCCCCAGCATTTT. Protein: CASSATASRSAYSNQPQHF.

V is TRBV12-3 or TRBV12-4 and J is TRBJ2-4; D not certain. CDR3 length: 12 amino acids. V lost 7 bases to trimming and J lost 3 bases, with 7 bases between them. The CDR3 here is CASNSNKNIQYF. The DNA of the CDR3 is TGTGCCAGCAACTCGAACAAAAACATTCAGTACTTC.

The V and J genes are TRBV5-1 and TRBJ2-3; TRBD2 agrees at 7 bases. Looked up from germline, CDR1 is SGHRS and CDR2 is YFSETQ. The V and J ends lost 4 bases and 6 bases, in that order; junction bases with no gene match: 14. CDR3 length: 16 residues. In DNA, the CDR3 is TGCGCCAGCAGCCCATTCTCCTGGGAGGGGTCGGATACGCAGTATTTT. Translated: CASSPFSWEGSDTQYF.

The V call is TRBV6-5, the J call TRBJ2-7; a weak D match, TRBD2 (6 bases). CDR1 is MNHEY and CDR2 is SVGAGI in the germline V gene. V lost 7 bases, J lost 3 bases, and 13 bases lay in between. The CDR3 sequence is 13 residues long. CDR3 in amino acids: CASTNPGVYEQYF. For the CDR3, the DNA is TGTGCCAGCACCAATCCGGGGGTCTACGAGCAGTACTTC.

The J gene is TRBJ1-6, the V gene TRBV6-5; D possibly corresponds to TRBD1 (6 bases). The CDR3 runs to 15 residues. Germline values: CDR1 MNHEY, CDR2 SVGAGI. V was trimmed by 5 bases and J by 9 bases, leaving 17 bases between them. The CDR3 coding sequence is TGTGCCAGCAGTCTTCCAGGGGCGAGAAGTTCACCCCTCCACTTT. This codes for CASSLPGARSSPLHF.

The chain couples TRBV28 to TRBJ1-1; D gene uncertain. This CDR3 spans 13 amino acids. CDR1 MDHEN and CDR2 SYDVKM come from the germline V gene. The V gene lost 6 bases and the J gene lost 2 bases, with 10 bases spanning the gap. CDR3 in amino acids: CASSGLLNTEAFF. For the CDR3, the DNA is TGTGCCAGCAGCGGACTCCTTAACACTGAAGCTTTCTTT.

This clone came up once. The chain employs TRBV7-3 and TRBJ2-3, with D perhaps TRBD1 (7 bases). The CDR3 is 12 amino acids. In germline, CDR1 is SGHTA, CDR2 FQGTGA. Deletions cut 4 bases from V and 7 bases from J, with 9 bases between. The CDR3 loop reads CASSSGGYTQYF. As DNA, the CDR3 is TGTGCCAGCAGCTCAGGGGGGTATACGCAGTATTTT.

The genes are TRBV29-1 and TRBJ1-2, with D possibly matching TRBD1 (5 bases). The ends were cut back, 1 base at V and 12 bases at J, with 15 bases in the middle. The V gene's germline CDR1 is SQVTM and CDR2 ANQGSEA. The CDR3 runs 12 residues. The CDR3 sequence: CSVEVPRRGNTF. CDR3 bases: TGCAGCGTTGAAGTTCCCCGTCGGGGGAACACCTTC.

This rearrangement joins TRBV30 to TRBJ2-2; TRBD2 aligns across 12 bases. The CDR3 is made up of 16 amino acids. Trimming removed 2 bases from V and 7 bases from J; junction bases left unmatched: 8. Germline V CDR1 and CDR2: GTSNPN, SVGIG (reference sequence). The CDR3 nucleotides are TGTGCCTGGAGTTTCCTAGCGGGGGGGCCTAGCGGGGAGCTGTTTTTT. This sequence encodes CAWSFLAGGPSGELFF.

The rearrangement links TRBV4-1 to TRBJ1-2; TRBD1 might be the D (6 bases). CDR1 is MGHRA, CDR2 YSYEKL, per germline. Trimming pared 3 bases from V and 2 bases from J, leaving 10 bases between. The CDR3 spans 14 residues. CDR3 sequence (DNA): TGCGCCAGCAGCCAGGAAACAGGGAACTATGGCTACACCTTC. Translating it yields CASSQETGNYGYTF.

The J gene is TRBJ1-2, the V gene TRBV7-9; TRBD1 matches at 10 bases. This CDR3 region has 18 residues. The V segment lost 2 bases and the J segment 5 bases; nucleotides outside the gene matches: 14. Looked up from germline, CDR1 is SEHNR and CDR2 is FQNEAQ (reference sequence). CDR3 protein: CASSLFGGGQGGEYGYTF. The CDR3 DNA follows: TGTGCCAGCAGCTTATTTGGCGGCGGACAGGGGGGAGAGTATGGCTACACCTTC.

The chain joins TRBV12-3 or TRBV12-4 to TRBJ1-1; maybe TRBD1 (6 bases). The V end lost 8 bases, the J end lost 0 bases, and 10 bases lay between the germline ends. CDR3 length equals 13 residues. The CDR3 spells CASGYRVNTEAFF. CDR3 coding DNA: TGTGCCAGCGGCTACAGGGTGAACACTGAAGCTTTCTTT.

This chain links TRBV30 with TRBJ1-1; 9 bases fit TRBD1. V shed 1 base and J 4 bases; nucleotides not matched to a gene: 1. Germline V gives CDR1 GTSNPN, CDR2 SVGIG (reference sequence). CDR3 length equals 13 residues. This chain's CDR3 is CAWSGQGGTEAFF. CDR3 DNA: TGTGCCTGGAGTGGACAGGGGGGCACTGAAGCTTTCTTT.

This clone was counted a few times. V and J are TRBV9 and TRBJ1-4; 8 bases agree with TRBD1. Germline CDR1 reads SGDLS; CDR2 reads YYNGEE. The CDR3 totals 14 residues. Germline trimming cut 4 bases from V and 7 bases from J; bases unmatched to any gene: 6. This chain's CDR3 is CASSRQGLGEKLFF. For the CDR3, the DNA is TGTGCCAGCAGCCGACAGGGGTTGGGTGAAAAACTGTTTTTT.

The sample holds a few counts of this clone. DNA for the CDR3: TGTGCCAGCAGCCCCCCACGGTTGACAGCGAGCAATCAGCCCCAGCATTTT. Translation: CASSPPRLTASNQPQHF. This chain uses TRBV7-2 with TRBJ1-5, with a possible D match to TRBD1 (5 bases). CDR3 length: 17 amino acids. Germline-derived CDR1 and CDR2 are SGHTA and FQGNSA. Trimming cost V 5 bases and J 1 base, with 18 bases left between them.

The V and J genes are TRBV6-2 or TRBV6-3 and TRBJ2-2, with D possibly matching TRBD1 (6 bases). Trimming removed 5 bases from V and 8 bases from J, with 15 bases in between. Per germline, CDR1 MNHEY and CDR2 SVGEGT. The CDR3 is made up of 14 amino acids. The CDR3 DNA reads as TGTGCCAGCAGTAATCACAGGGAAACGGGGGAGCTGTTTTTT. Residues: CASSNHRETGELFF.

V is TRBV5-1 and J is TRBJ2-3; TRBD2 matches at 11 bases. Germline CDR1 is SGHRS and CDR2 is YFSETQ. Losses at the gene ends were 4 bases for V and 2 bases for J; bases not matched to a gene: 15. CDR3 size: 19 residues. The CDR3 region is CASSKNPFLAGGDTDTQYF. The CDR3 DNA follows: TGCGCCAGCAGCAAAAACCCTTTCTTAGCGGGGGGGGACACAGATACGCAGTATTTT.

The rearrangement links TRBV7-2 to TRBJ1-2; D ambiguous. CDR3 size: 14 residues. From germline, CDR1 is SGHTA and CDR2 FQGNSA. V dropped 5 bases and J dropped 8 bases, with 18 bases sitting between them. The CDR3 reads CASSGWPTTTGYTF. CDR3 nucleotides: TGTGCCAGCAGCGGATGGCCAACCACTACGGGCTACACCTTC.

The chain carries TRBV5-1 and TRBJ2-1; D is possibly TRBD2 (5 bases). Trimming pared 4 bases from V and 1 base from J, leaving 9 bases between. CDR1 SGHRS and CDR2 YFSETQ come from the germline V gene. The length of the CDR3 is 14 residues. The CDR3 is CASSGERSYNEQFF. The CDR3 DNA sequence: TGCGCCAGCAGCGGGGAGCGGTCCTACAATGAGCAGTTCTTC.

This sequence joins TRBV5-5 and TRBJ2-7; 10 bases map to TRBD1. Germline CDR1 SGHKS, CDR2 YYEKEE (reference sequence). The CDR3 is made up of 15 amino acids. J lost 2 bases, V lost 3 bases, and 5 bases had no gene match. CDR3 sequence reads: CASSYTGTGAYEQYF. For the CDR3, the DNA is TGTGCCAGCAGCTACACCGGGACAGGGGCCTACGAGCAGTACTTC.

The chain employs TRBV3-1 (or the pseudogene TRBV3-2) and TRBJ1-2; D unresolved. V was pared by 8 bases and J by 7 bases, with 14 bases between. Germline V gene lookup returns CDR1 LGHDT and CDR2 YNNKEL (reference sequence). This CDR3 comprises 12 residues. Here the CDR3 DNA reads TGTGCCAGCGGCCCGGTGGTGTGTGGCTACACCTTC. This codes for CASGPVVCGYTF.